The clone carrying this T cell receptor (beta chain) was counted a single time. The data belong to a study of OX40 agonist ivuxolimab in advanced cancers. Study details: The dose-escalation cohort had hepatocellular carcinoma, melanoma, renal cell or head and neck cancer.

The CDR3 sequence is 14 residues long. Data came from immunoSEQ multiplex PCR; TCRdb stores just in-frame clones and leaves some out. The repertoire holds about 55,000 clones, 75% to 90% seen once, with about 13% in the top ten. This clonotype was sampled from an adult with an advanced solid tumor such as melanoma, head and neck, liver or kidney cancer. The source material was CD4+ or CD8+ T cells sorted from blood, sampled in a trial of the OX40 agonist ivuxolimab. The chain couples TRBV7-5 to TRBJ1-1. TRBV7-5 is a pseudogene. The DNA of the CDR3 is TGTGTCAGAAGCTCCAGGGACGAGGGCACTGAAGCTTTCTTT. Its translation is CVRSSRDEGTEAFF.